These 32 T cell receptor beta chains originate from one sample sequenced in a study of Ad26.COV2.S vaccination and SARS-CoV-2 variants. Here immunoSEQ multiplex PCR was the method, and the copy in TCRdb shows in-frame clones only, minus some. The data contain about 440,000 clones, around 91% of them singletons. This sample's treatment: about 20 received Ad26.COV2.S at low or high dose, single or two shots; several received placebo; per-sample allocation not given. The samples were gathered on day 63 after the first injection of vaccine or placebo. This specimen was peripheral blood, taken in a trial of Ad26.COV2.S vaccine versus placebo. These receptor sequences come from a person aged 18-60 years who received the Ad26.COV2.S COVID-19 vaccine or a placebo.

The V gene is TRBV24-1, the J gene TRBJ2-2; D uncertain. The V end lost 5 bases, the J end lost 2 bases, and 8 bases lay between the germline ends. The CDR3 is made up of 14 amino acids. Germline lookup yields CDR1 KGHDR and CDR2 SFDVKD. CDR3 sequence reads: CATSAYANTGELFF. The DNA for the CDR3 is TGTGCCACCAGTGCCTACGCTAACACCGGGGAGCTGTTTTTT.

This chain links TRBV7-2 with TRBJ1-2; D remains unclear. The CDR3 length is 12 residues. Germline V gives CDR1 SGHTA, CDR2 FQGNSA. Trimming shortened V by 2 bases and J by 2 bases, and 3 bases separated the two germline ends. The CDR3 sequence: CASSLPNYGYTF. CDR3 DNA: TGTGCCAGCAGCTTACCGAACTATGGCTACACCTTC.

The chain has TRBV19 and TRBJ2-1; D possibly corresponds to TRBD1 (5 bases). This CDR3 spans 13 amino acids. V dropped 7 bases and J dropped 7 bases, with 14 bases sitting between them. The germline CDR1 and CDR2 sequences are LNHDA and SQIVND (reference sequence). The CDR3 sequence is CASTLGLGNEQFF. As DNA, the CDR3 is TGTGCCAGTACTCTGGGGCTTGGAAATGAGCAGTTCTTC.

This chain joins TRBV5-1 and TRBJ2-1; D might be TRBD1 (9 bases). With 2 bases removed from V and 6 bases from J, the gap between germline ends came to 39 bases. This CDR3 spans 23 amino acids. Germline V gene data show CDR1 as SGHRS and CDR2 as YFSETQ. CDR3: CASSFSHFRTGVAGRVGSNEQFF. CDR3 sequence (DNA): TGCGCCAGCAGCTTCTCCCATTTCCGGACAGGGGTTGCCGGGAGGGTCGGTAGCAATGAGCAGTTCTTC.

The chain couples TRBV6-2 or TRBV6-3 to TRBJ2-1; no reliable D call. Germline V gene lookup returns CDR1 MNHEY and CDR2 SVGEGT. Trimming took 6 bases from V and 11 from J, leaving 17 bases between them. The CDR3 sequence is 13 residues long. Here the CDR3 reads CASSFSGRPKQFF. The CDR3 DNA sequence: TGTGCCAGCAGCTTTTCGGGCCGCCCCAAGCAGTTCTTC.

The chain uses TRBV4-1 and TRBJ2-2; D is undetermined. Germline CDR1 MGHRA, CDR2 YSYEKL. The germline V and J ends were trimmed by 1 base and 6 bases, with 9 bases remaining between them. CDR3 length: 14 residues. The CDR3 DNA is TGCGCCAGCAGCCAAGGTCCTTTATCCGGGGAGCTGTTTTTT. Its protein is CASSQGPLSGELFF.

The chain carries TRBV3-1 (or the pseudogene TRBV3-2) and TRBJ2-1; unclear D gene. The length of the CDR3 is 12 residues. Germline assignment: CDR1 LGHDT and CDR2 YNNKEL (reference sequence). The V end lost 4 bases, the J end lost 12 bases, and 13 bases lay between the germline ends. This chain's CDR3 is CASSRLESAQFF. The CDR3 region has the DNA TGTGCCAGCAGCCGACTGGAGTCCGCGCAGTTCTTC.

This chain joins TRBV7-3 and TRBJ2-7; D is undetermined. CDR1 is SGHTA and CDR2 is FQGTGA in the germline V gene. Trimming took 5 bases from V and 2 from J, leaving 13 bases between them. This CDR3 contains 14 residues. The CDR3 coding sequence is TGTGCCAGCAGCCCGACTGGCATTCCCTACGAGCAGTACTTC. Its translation: CASSPTGIPYEQYF. Variable domain in full (rest from reference TRBV7-3 and TRBJ2-7): GAGVSQTPSNKVTEKGKYVELRCDPISGHTALYWYRQSLGQGPEFLIYFQGTGAADDSGLPNDRFFAVRPEGSVSTLKIQRTERGDSAVYLCASSPTGIPYEQYFGPGTRLTVT.

The chain has TRBV7-8 and TRBJ2-1; possible D gene TRBD1, 6 bases. This CDR3 has 15 residues. V was pared by 4 bases and J by 7 bases, with 17 bases between. Germline loops: CDR1 SGHVS, CDR2 FQNEAQ. CDR3 sequence: CASSSAVRDRNEQFF. In nucleotides, the CDR3 is TGTGCCAGCAGCTCAGCGGTCAGAGACAGGAATGAGCAGTTCTTC.

The chain joins TRBV30 to TRBJ1-3; 7 nucleotides agree with TRBD1. This CDR3 region has 16 residues. From germline, CDR1 is GTSNPN and CDR2 SVGIG (reference sequence). J gave up 0 bases and V 2 bases, and 7 bases lay outside the gene matches. In DNA, the CDR3 is TGTGCCTGGAGTCAATCGGGACAGATCTCTGGAAACACCATATATTTT. Its protein product is CAWSQSGQISGNTIYF. Combining the CDR3 with reference TRBV30 and TRBJ1-3 gives the whole variable domain SQTIHQWPATLVQPVGSPLSLECTVEGTSNPNLYWYRQAAGRGLQLLFYSVGIGQISSEVPQNLSASRPQDRQFILSSKKLLLSDSGFYLCAWSQSGQISGNTIYFGEGSWLTVV.

The V and J genes are TRBV9 and TRBJ2-7; D gene unclear. The CDR3 is 15 residues long. V lost 0 bases and J 5 bases, leaving 15 bases between the germline ends. Germline V gene lookup returns CDR1 SGDLS and CDR2 YYNGEE. CDR3 amino acids: CASSVVALESHEQYF. Here the CDR3 DNA reads TGTGCCAGCAGCGTAGTCGCCCTAGAGAGCCACGAGCAGTACTTC.

V is TRBV29-1 and J is TRBJ2-1; the match to TRBD2 covers 12 bases. V shed 3 bases and J 2 bases; nucleotides not matched to a gene: 8. Germline V gene data show CDR1 as SQVTM and CDR2 as ANQGSEA. This CDR3 contains 17 residues. The CDR3 is CSVEGFGLAGTYNEQFF. In DNA, the CDR3 is TGCAGCGTTGAGGGCTTCGGACTAGCGGGAACCTACAATGAGCAGTTCTTC.

V gene TRBV5-1 combines with J gene TRBJ2-2; D possibly corresponds to TRBD1 (5 bases). The V gene's germline CDR1 is SGHRS and CDR2 YFSETQ. The ends were cut back, 4 bases at V and 5 bases at J, with 12 bases in the middle. The CDR3 has 14 residues. The CDR3 loop reads CASSLIGVTGELFF. The CDR3 nucleotides are TGCGCCAGCAGCCTGATAGGGGTAACCGGGGAGCTGTTTTTT.

This chain uses TRBV7-2 with TRBJ2-7, with 11 positions matching TRBD1. There are 15 residues in the CDR3. The germline V gene has CDR1 SGHTA and CDR2 FQGNSA. Trimming at V came to 5 bases and at J to 0 bases, leaving 3 bases not matched to a gene. The CDR3 loop is CASSPGQGASYEQYF. In DNA form, the CDR3 reads TGTGCCAGCAGCCCTGGACAGGGGGCCTCCTACGAGCAGTACTTC.

V is TRBV7-8 and J is TRBJ2-7; no reliable D call. The CDR3 runs to 17 residues. V lost 0 bases to trimming and J lost 4 bases, with 19 bases between them. The V gene's germline CDR1 is SGHVS and CDR2 FQNEAQ. The CDR3 region is CASSLAILRDSWYEQYF. The CDR3 DNA follows: TGTGCCAGCAGCTTAGCGATCCTTAGGGATTCTTGGTACGAGCAGTACTTC.

The rearrangement uses TRBV7-3 and TRBJ2-2, with D perhaps matching TRBD2 (6 bases). The CDR3 sequence is 15 residues long. V was cut by 2 bases and J by 2 bases, with 9 bases left in between. Looked up from germline, CDR1 is SGHTA and CDR2 is FQGTGA. DNA for the CDR3: TGTGCCAGCAGCTTACGGGACTTAAACACCGGGGAGCTGTTTTTT. This encodes CASSLRDLNTGELFF.

In DNA, the CDR3 is TGTGCCAGCAGCCCCTCAGGCATAAATAATTCACCCCTCCACTTT. Amino acid sequence: CASSPSGINNSPLHF. This chain connects TRBV4-2 to TRBJ1-6; D remains ambiguous. Trimming removed 4 bases from V and 5 bases from J, with 12 bases in between. CDR3 size: 15 residues. The germline CDR1 and CDR2 sequences are LGHNA and YNFKEQ.

The chain uses TRBV18 and TRBJ2-2; D is ambiguous. There are 15 residues in the CDR3. V shed 5 bases and J shed 6 bases, with 16 bases lying between them. Germline V gives CDR1 KGHSH, CDR2 LQKENI. Here the CDR3 DNA reads TGTGCCAGCTCAGCTATCGAGCATTTATCCGGGGAGCTGTTTTTT. Translated, it gives CASSAIEHLSGELFF. Complete variable domain (other parts from reference TRBV18 and TRBJ2-2): NAGVMQNPRHLVRRRGQEARLRCSPMKGHSHVYWYRQLPEEGLKFMVYLQKENIIDESGMPKERFSAEFPKEGPSILRIQQVVRGDSAAYFCASSAIEHLSGELFFGEGSRLTVL.

The V call is TRBV6-2 or TRBV6-3, the J call TRBJ1-5; D not resolved. The CDR3 totals 15 residues. Trimming removed 2 bases from V and 2 bases from J, with 10 bases in between. The V gene's germline CDR1 is MNHEY and CDR2 SVGEGT. CDR3 protein: CASSYIGDGNQPQHF. In nucleotides, the CDR3 is TGTGCCAGCAGTTACATCGGGGATGGCAATCAGCCCCAGCATTTT.

This clone was observed a few times. V and J are TRBV10-3 and TRBJ1-1; no firm D call. Trimming took 3 bases from V and 3 from J, leaving 2 bases between them. Germline V gives CDR1 ENHRY, CDR2 SYGVKD. This CDR3 spans 11 amino acids. The CDR3 loop is CAISEDTEAFF. For the CDR3, the DNA is TGTGCCATCAGTGAAGACACTGAAGCTTTCTTT.

The chain links TRBV4-2 to TRBJ2-3; D remains unclear. The CDR3 runs to 17 residues. Germline CDR1 LGHNA, CDR2 YNFKEQ. V was cut by 0 bases and J by 4 bases, with 17 bases left in between. DNA for the CDR3: TGTGCCAGCAGCCAAGATGCTCCTCCCGAGGAGTCAGATACGCAGTATTTT. The encoded protein is CASSQDAPPEESDTQYF.

The J gene is TRBJ2-1, the V gene TRBV19, with TRBD2 identical over 11 bases. V gave up 3 bases and J gave up 3 bases; unmatched junction bases: 19. Germline V lookup: CDR1 LNHDA, CDR2 SQIVND (reference sequence). The CDR3 consists of 21 residues. CDR3 protein: CASSIKRGHGRGLADYNEQFF. CDR3 nucleotides: TGTGCCAGTAGTATTAAGCGCGGCCACGGGAGGGGACTAGCGGACTACAATGAGCAGTTCTTC.

This chain uses TRBV2 with TRBJ1-2; 7 bases align to TRBD1. The length of the CDR3 is 13 residues. Germline V gives CDR1 SNHLY, CDR2 FYNNEI. Trimming removed 7 bases from V and 6 bases from J; junction bases left unmatched: 8. For the CDR3, the DNA is TGTGCCAGCATCGAAGACAGGGACCATGGCTACACCTTC. It codes for CASIEDRDHGYTF.

J is TRBJ2-3 and V is TRBV6-4, with 11 bases lining up with TRBD2. The V segment lost 3 bases and the J segment 3 bases; nucleotides outside the gene matches: 2. CDR1 is MRHNA, CDR2 SNTAGT, per germline. This CDR3 region has 15 residues. CDR3: CASSERLAGTDTQYF. The CDR3 region has the DNA TGTGCCAGCAGTGAAAGACTAGCGGGAACAGATACGCAGTATTTT.

The rearrangement links TRBV5-1 to TRBJ2-1, with 11 positions matching TRBD2. V dropped 0 bases and J dropped 3; count of bases not matched to a gene: 5. The germline V gene has CDR1 SGHRS and CDR2 YFSETQ. The CDR3 spans 17 residues. The CDR3 spells CASSLGGLAGVYNEQFF. CDR3 nucleotides: TGCGCCAGCAGCTTGGGTGGACTAGCGGGCGTCTACAATGAGCAGTTCTTC.

V usage is TRBV28 and J usage is TRBJ2-6, with no clear D. Germline V gene sequence: CDR1 MDHEN, CDR2 SYDVKM. The CDR3 spans 15 residues. Trimming cost V 6 bases and J 0 bases, with 9 bases left between them. CDR3 nucleotide sequence: TGTGCCAGCAGCCATCGAGACTCTGGGGCCAACGTCCTGACTTTC. Protein: CASSHRDSGANVLTF.

The V and J genes are TRBV2 and TRBJ2-1, with D possibly called TRBD1 or TRBD2 (6 bases each). With 5 bases removed from V and 7 bases from J, the gap between germline ends came to 18 bases. The germline CDR1 and CDR2 sequences are SNHLY and FYNNEI. The CDR3 is 15 amino acids. The CDR3 sequence is CASSNGGRVQNEQFF. The CDR3 nucleotides read TGTGCCAGCAGTAACGGGGGCAGGGTCCAGAATGAGCAGTTCTTC.

The table lists this clone with a few counts. V and J are TRBV27 and TRBJ1-2; 7 bases align to TRBD1. The CDR3 totals 13 residues. J lost 6 bases, V lost 6 bases, and 7 bases had no gene match. The germline V gene has CDR1 MNHEY and CDR2 SMNVEV (reference sequence). CDR3 amino acids: CASSLTGADGYTF. In DNA form, the CDR3 reads TGTGCCAGCAGCCTCACAGGGGCAGATGGCTACACCTTC.

The rearrangement joins TRBV9 to TRBJ2-1; 7 positions match TRBD2. The CDR3 covers 15 residues. After removal of 2 bases from V and 7 bases from J, the junction contained 9 bases not matched to a gene. Germline CDR1 and CDR2: SGDLS and YYNGEE. This CDR3 reads CASSVTGGGLNEQFF. The CDR3 DNA follows: TGTGCCAGCAGCGTCACGGGCGGGGGTTTGAATGAGCAGTTCTTC.

This sequence joins TRBV7-9 and TRBJ2-5; 9 bases line up with TRBD1. CDR3 size: 15 residues. V lost 5 bases, J lost 1 base, and 5 bases stayed unmatched. Per germline, CDR1 SEHNR and CDR2 FQNEAQ (reference sequence). CDR3 in amino acids: CASSHRGPGQETQYF. The DNA of the CDR3 is TGTGCCAGCAGCCACAGGGGGCCGGGCCAAGAGACCCAGTACTTC.

The V call is TRBV27, the J call TRBJ2-7; D possibly uses TRBD1 or TRBD2 (5 bases each). Germline CDR1 is MNHEY and CDR2 is SMNVEV (reference sequence). This CDR3 is built from 14 residues. The ends were cut back, 0 bases at V and 3 bases at J, with 9 bases in the middle. The CDR3: CASSLSRGYYEQYF. The CDR3 DNA reads TGTGCCAGCAGTTTATCTCGGGGCTACTACGAGCAGTACTTC.

The gene calls are TRBV6-6 and TRBJ2-7, with 9 bases identical to TRBD1. Germline V gives CDR1 MNHNY, CDR2 SVGAGI (reference sequence). The junction had 10 bases not matched to a gene; V was cut back by 5 bases and J by 2 bases. The CDR3 sequence is 16 residues long. CDR3 sequence: CASSRDRDRAPYEQYF. The CDR3 region has the DNA TGTGCCAGCAGTCGAGACCGGGACAGGGCCCCCTACGAGCAGTACTTC.